The next 10 T cell receptor beta chains were all read from a single sample in a study of control samples from healthy donors and cancer patients. Measured with immunoSEQ multiplex PCR; TCRdb has only the in-frame clones, and not every one. The sample has about 120,000 clones, over 80% seen once; the top ten hold 0.5% to 0.7%. The sample comprised PBMCs. The receptors come from a man older than 75 with head and neck cancer.

This chain links TRBV5-1 with TRBJ1-4, with a weak D call TRBD1 (5 bases). V gave up 0 bases and J gave up 6 bases, with 9 bases separating them. Germline V CDR1 and CDR2: SGHRS, YFSETQ. This CDR3 contains 14 residues. CDR3 sequence (DNA): TGCGCCAGCAGCTTGGGACAGCTAGATGAAAAACTGTTTTTT. It specifies CASSLGQLDEKLFF.

The count of this clone is one. Here the CDR3 DNA reads TGCGCCAGCAGCTTACGAGGGGACAACAATCAGCCCCAGCATTTT. Its protein is CASSLRGDNNQPQHF. This chain connects TRBV5-1 to TRBJ1-5, with D perhaps matching TRBD1 (6 bases). V lost 2 bases and J 3 bases, leaving 12 bases between the germline ends. The V gene's germline CDR1 is SGHRS and CDR2 YFSETQ. The CDR3 is 15 amino acids.

The J gene is TRBJ1-2, the V gene TRBV2; the match to TRBD1 covers 7 bases. CDR3 length: 14 residues. The J segment lost 3 bases and the V segment lost 8 bases, leaving 9 bases of the junction unmatched. Germline V lookup: CDR1 SNHLY, CDR2 FYNNEI. CDR3 DNA: TGTGCCAGCCTCGACAGGGTTGGTTACTATGGCTACACCTTC. Protein: CASLDRVGYYGYTF.

The chain joins TRBV2 to TRBJ2-2; D possibly corresponds to TRBD2 (7 bases). V was trimmed by 6 bases and J by 2 bases, leaving 16 bases between them. Per the germline V gene, CDR1 is SNHLY and CDR2 is FYNNEI. The length of the CDR3 is 16 residues. Here the CDR3 DNA reads TGTGCCAGCAGCTCGTCCGGGGGGCCAAACACCGGGGAGCTGTTTTTT. The encoded protein is CASSSSGGPNTGELFF.

The chain combines TRBV3-1 (or the pseudogene TRBV3-2) with TRBJ1-2, with D hard to call. Trimming took 5 bases from V and 1 from J, leaving 2 bases between them. Germline V gene data show CDR1 as LGHDT and CDR2 as YNNKEL (reference sequence). The CDR3 covers 11 residues. In nucleotides, the CDR3 is TGTGCCAGCAGCTTTAACTATGGCTACACCTTC. The encoded protein is CASSFNYGYTF.

The table lists this clone with a count of one. The chain combines TRBV5-1 with TRBJ1-6; TRBD1 aligns across 8 bases. CDR3 length: 17 residues. In germline, CDR1 is SGHRS, CDR2 YFSETQ. V lost 0 bases, J lost 8 bases, and 10 bases stayed unmatched. Written as DNA, the CDR3 is TGCGCCAGCAGCTTGGGCGAACTTGGGACAGGATATTCACCCCTCCACTTT. Protein: CASSLGELGTGYSPLHF.

The chain carries TRBV7-2 and TRBJ2-5; D may correspond to TRBD1 or TRBD2 (5 bases each). Germline CDR1 and CDR2: SGHTA and FQGNSA. Trimming left V 5 bases short and J 0 bases short, with 13 bases between. The CDR3 has 15 residues. This CDR3 reads CASSPPGTHQETQYF. CDR3 DNA sequence: TGTGCCAGCAGCCCGCCCGGGACCCACCAAGAGACCCAGTACTTC.

The genes are TRBV7-2 and TRBJ2-3; D is possibly TRBD1 (5 bases). Germline V gives CDR1 SGHTA, CDR2 FQGNSA. The CDR3 extends over 12 amino acids. The germline V and J ends were trimmed by 3 bases and 4 bases, with 5 bases remaining between them. CDR3 protein: CASSFRADTQYF. Written as DNA, the CDR3 is TGTGCCAGCAGCTTCAGGGCAGATACGCAGTATTTT.

This clone was seen just once. This rearrangement joins TRBV10-3 to TRBJ1-6; D perhaps matches TRBD1 (5 bases). Germline V gives CDR1 ENHRY, CDR2 SYGVKD. V gave up 6 bases and J gave up 12 bases, with 9 bases separating them. The CDR3 totals 11 residues. The CDR3 is CAIRDQGPLHF. In DNA, the CDR3 is TGTGCCATCAGGGATCAGGGACCCCTCCACTTT.

This clone was detected once. The V and J genes are TRBV6-5 and TRBJ1-2, with 7 bases that match TRBD1. J lost 4 bases, V lost 6 bases, and 5 bases had no gene match. The CDR3 is 13 amino acids. CDR1 MNHEY and CDR2 SVGAGI come from the germline V gene. CDR3 in DNA: TGTGCCAGCAGAAGGGGGCAGCCCTATGGCTACACCTTC. Residues: CASRRGQPYGYTF.